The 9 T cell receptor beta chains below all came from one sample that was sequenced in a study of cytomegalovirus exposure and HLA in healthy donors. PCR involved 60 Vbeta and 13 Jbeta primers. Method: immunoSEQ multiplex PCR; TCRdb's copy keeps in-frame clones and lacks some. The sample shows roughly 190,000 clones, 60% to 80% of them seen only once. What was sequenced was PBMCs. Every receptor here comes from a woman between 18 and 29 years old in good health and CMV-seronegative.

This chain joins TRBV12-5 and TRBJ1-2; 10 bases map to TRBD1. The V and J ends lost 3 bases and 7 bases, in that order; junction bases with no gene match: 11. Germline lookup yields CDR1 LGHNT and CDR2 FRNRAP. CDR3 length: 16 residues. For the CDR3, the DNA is TGTGCTAGTGGTTTCTTCCGGGACAGGGGACGTGGTGGCTACACCTTC. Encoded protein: CASGFFRDRGRGGYTF.

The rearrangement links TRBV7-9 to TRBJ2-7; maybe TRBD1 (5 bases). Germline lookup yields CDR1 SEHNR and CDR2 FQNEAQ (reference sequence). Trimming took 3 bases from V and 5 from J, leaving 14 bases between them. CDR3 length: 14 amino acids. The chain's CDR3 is CASSLSQGGHEQYF. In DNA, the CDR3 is TGTGCCAGCAGCTTGAGCCAGGGCGGCCACGAGCAGTACTTC.

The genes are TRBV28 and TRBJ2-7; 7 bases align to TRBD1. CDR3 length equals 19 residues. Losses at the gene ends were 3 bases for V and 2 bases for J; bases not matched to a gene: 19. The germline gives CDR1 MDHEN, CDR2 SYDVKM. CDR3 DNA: TGTGCCAGCAGTTTGCTAGGGGTTATAACAGGGGCGAGCCCCTACGAGCAGTACTTC. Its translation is CASSLLGVITGASPYEQYF.

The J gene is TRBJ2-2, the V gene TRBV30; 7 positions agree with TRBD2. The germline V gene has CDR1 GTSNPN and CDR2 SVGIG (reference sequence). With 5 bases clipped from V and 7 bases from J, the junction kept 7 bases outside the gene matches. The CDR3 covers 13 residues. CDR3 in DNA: TGTGCCTGGGACCGGGGGGTGGGCGGGGAGCTGTTTTTT. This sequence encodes CAWDRGVGGELFF.

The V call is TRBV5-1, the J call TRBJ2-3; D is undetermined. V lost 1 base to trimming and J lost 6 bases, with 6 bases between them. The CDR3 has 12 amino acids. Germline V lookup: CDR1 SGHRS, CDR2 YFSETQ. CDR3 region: CASSLPQDTQYF. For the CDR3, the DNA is TGCGCCAGCAGCTTGCCACAGGATACGCAGTATTTT. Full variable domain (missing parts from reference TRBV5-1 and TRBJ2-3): KAGVTQTPRYLIKTRGQQVTLSCSPISGHRSVSWYQQTPGQGLQFLFEYFSETQRNKGNFPGRFSGRQFSNSRSEMNVSTLELGDSALYLCASSLPQDTQYFGPGTRLTVL.

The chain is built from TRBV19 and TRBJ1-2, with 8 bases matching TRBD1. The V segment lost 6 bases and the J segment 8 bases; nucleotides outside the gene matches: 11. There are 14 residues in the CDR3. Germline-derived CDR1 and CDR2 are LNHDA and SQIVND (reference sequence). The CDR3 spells CASRPGQGMAGYTF. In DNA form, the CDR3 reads TGTGCCAGTAGACCCGGACAGGGCATGGCGGGCTACACCTTC.

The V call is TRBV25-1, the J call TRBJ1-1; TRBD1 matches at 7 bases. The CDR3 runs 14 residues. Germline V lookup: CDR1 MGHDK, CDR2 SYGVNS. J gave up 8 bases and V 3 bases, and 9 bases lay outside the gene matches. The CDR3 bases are TGTGCCAGCAGTGATGCTGTAGGGACAGAAGAAGCTTTCTTT. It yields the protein CASSDAVGTEEAFF.

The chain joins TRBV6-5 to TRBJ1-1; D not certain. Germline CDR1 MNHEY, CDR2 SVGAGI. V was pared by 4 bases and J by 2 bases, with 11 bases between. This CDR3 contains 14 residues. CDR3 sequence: CASSSRGVNTEAFF. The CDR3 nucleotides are TGTGCCAGCAGTTCCCGGGGAGTTAACACTGAAGCTTTCTTT.

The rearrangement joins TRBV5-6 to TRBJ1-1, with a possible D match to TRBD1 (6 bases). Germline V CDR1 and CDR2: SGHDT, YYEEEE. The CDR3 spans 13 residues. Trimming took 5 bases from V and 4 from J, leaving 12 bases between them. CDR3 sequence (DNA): TGTGCCAGCAGACGCAGGGGCGTCACTGAAGCTTTCTTT. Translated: CASRRRGVTEAFF.